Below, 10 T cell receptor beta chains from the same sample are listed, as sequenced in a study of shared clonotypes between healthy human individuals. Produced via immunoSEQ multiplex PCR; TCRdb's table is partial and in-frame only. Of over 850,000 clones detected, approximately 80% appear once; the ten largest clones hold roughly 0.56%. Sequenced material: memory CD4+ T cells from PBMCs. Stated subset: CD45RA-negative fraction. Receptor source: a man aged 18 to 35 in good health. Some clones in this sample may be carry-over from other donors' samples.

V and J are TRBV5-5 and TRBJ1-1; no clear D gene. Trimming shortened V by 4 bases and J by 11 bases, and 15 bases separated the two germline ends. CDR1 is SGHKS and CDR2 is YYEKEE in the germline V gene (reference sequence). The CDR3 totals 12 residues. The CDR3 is CASSLGSGFAFF. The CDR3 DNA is TGTGCCAGCAGCCTGGGGTCTGGTTTTGCTTTCTTT. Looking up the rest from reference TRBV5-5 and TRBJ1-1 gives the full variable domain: DAGVTQSPTHLIKTRGQQVTLRCSPISGHKSVSWYQQVLGQGPQFIFQYYEKEERGRGNFPDRFSARQFPNYSSELNVNALLLGDSALYLCASSLGSGFAFFGQGTRLTVV.

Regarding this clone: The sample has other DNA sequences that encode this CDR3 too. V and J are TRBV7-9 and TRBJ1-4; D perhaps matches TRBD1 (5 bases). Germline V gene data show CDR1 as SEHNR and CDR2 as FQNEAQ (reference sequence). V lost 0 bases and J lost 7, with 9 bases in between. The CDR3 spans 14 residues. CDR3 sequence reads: CASSLAGAGEKLFF. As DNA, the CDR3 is TGTGCCAGCAGCTTAGCAGGGGCGGGTGAAAAACTGTTTTTT.

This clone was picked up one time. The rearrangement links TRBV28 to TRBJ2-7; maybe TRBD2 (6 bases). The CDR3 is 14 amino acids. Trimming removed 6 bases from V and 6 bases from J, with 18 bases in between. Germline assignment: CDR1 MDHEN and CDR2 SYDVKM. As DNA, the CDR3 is TGTGCCAGCAGACCACGACTAGACCGGAGCGAGCAGTACTTC. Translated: CASRPRLDRSEQYF.

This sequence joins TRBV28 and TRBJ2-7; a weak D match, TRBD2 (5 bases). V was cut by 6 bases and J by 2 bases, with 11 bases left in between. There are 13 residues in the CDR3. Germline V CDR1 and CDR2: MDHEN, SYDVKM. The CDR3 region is CASSSGLTYEQYF. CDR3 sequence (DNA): TGTGCCAGCAGCTCTGGACTTACCTACGAGCAGTACTTC.

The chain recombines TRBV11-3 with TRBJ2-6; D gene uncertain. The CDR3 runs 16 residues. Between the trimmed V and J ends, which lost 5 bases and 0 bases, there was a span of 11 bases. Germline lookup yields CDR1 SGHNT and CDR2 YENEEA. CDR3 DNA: TGTGCCAGCAGCCAGAGTACGCTCTCTGGGGCCAACGTCCTGACTTTC. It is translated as CASSQSTLSGANVLTF.

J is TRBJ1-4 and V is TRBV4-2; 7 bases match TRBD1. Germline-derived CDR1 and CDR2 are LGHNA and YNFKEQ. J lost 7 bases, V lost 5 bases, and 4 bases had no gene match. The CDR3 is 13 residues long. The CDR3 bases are TGTGCCAGCAGCGAGAGGGACAGTGAAAAACTGTTTTTT. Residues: CASSERDSEKLFF.

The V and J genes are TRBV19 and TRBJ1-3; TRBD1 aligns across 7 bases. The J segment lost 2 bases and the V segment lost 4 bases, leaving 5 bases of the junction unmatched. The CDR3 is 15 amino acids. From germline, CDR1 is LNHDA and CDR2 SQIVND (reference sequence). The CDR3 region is CASSTKGQTGNTIYF. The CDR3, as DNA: TGTGCCAGTAGTACAAAGGGACAGACTGGAAACACCATATATTTT.

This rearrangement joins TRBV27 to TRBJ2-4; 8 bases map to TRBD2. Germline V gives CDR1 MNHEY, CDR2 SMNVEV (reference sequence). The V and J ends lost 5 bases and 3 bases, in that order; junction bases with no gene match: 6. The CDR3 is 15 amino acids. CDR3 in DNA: TGTGCCAGCAGTACAGCGGGAGCTAGCAAAAACATTCAGTACTTC. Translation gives CASSTAGASKNIQYF.

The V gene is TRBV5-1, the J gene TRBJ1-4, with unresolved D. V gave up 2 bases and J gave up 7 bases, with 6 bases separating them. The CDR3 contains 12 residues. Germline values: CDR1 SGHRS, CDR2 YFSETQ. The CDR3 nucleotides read TGCGCCAGCAGCTTCCTCGGTGAAAAACTGTTTTTT. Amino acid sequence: CASSFLGEKLFF.

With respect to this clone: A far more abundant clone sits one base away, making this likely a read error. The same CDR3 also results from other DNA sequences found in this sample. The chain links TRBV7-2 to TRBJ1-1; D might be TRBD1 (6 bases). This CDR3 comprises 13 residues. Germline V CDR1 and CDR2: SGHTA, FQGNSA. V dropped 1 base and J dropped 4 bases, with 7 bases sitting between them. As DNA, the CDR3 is TGTGCCAGCAGCTTAGAACAGGGCACTGAAGCTTTCTTT. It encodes CASSLEQGTEAFF. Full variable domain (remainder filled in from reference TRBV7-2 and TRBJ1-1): GAGVSQSPSNKVTEKGKDVELRCDPISGHTALYWYRQSLGQGLEFLIYFQGNSAPDKSGLPSDRFSAERTGGSVSTLTIQRTQQEDSAVYLCASSLEQGTEAFFGQGTRLTVV.